This T cell receptor (beta chain) is drawn from a study of CD8+ T cells in alopecia areata. Study-level points and caveats: The study also sequences resident alphabeta T cells of normal skin in scalp samples. Just one nonresponder means the tie between baseline CD8+ expansion and response stays uncertain.

Treatment noted: oral pan-JAK inhibitor, 5-10 mg twice daily. Specimens obtained from alopecia areata patients comprised lesional scalp punch biopsies and peripheral blood. Following RNA extraction, reverse transcription yielded cDNA that acted as the sequencing template. Measured with immunoSEQ multiplex PCR; TCRdb has only the in-frame clones, and not every one. The sample includes about 180,000 clones, about 55% of them seen just once. As concerns this clone: No antigen is known for it.

Germline values: CDR1 SQVTM, CDR2 ANQGSEA. This CDR3 has 13 amino acids. J was trimmed by 5 bases and V by 6 bases; bases with no gene match: 4. The input for sequencing was CD8+ T cells sorted from blood, taken at week 24, from a patient treated with tofacitinib. The clonotype comes from a human donor with alopecia areata. The rearrangement joins TRBV29-1 to TRBJ1-4; 9 bases are a match to TRBD1. The CDR3 here is CSVWDRENEKLFF. The CDR3 DNA sequence: TGCAGCGTGTGGGACAGGGAAAATGAAAAACTGTTTTTT.